This passage covers 8 T cell receptor beta chains from one sample sequenced in a study of blood T cell repertoires in COVID-19 (TCRdb year 2020). The library came from the immunoSEQ multiplex PCR assay. Drawn from immuneACCESS, this table holds only the in-frame rearrangements with V and J called that TCRdb kept. Clones are partly lost; checked studies trace under half to an unresolved V gene and leave the rest unexplained. For this sample the table gives around 700,000 clones, of which 70% to 90% were detected only once. The ten largest make up under 0.3% of the sample. The sequenced sample was peripheral blood. These TCRs come from a woman aged 18-30 years with acute or convalescent COVID-19.

The rearrangement joins TRBV21-1 to TRBJ2-5; the table calls TRBD1, which could not be checked here. TRBV21-1 is a listed pseudogene. This CDR3 spans 13 amino acids. In nucleotides, the CDR3 is TGTGCCAGCAGCAAGACAGGGGAAGAGACCCAGTACTTC. Translating gives CASSKTGEETQYF.

The rearrangement joins TRBV29-1 to TRBJ2-7, with 8 bases matching TRBD1. CDR3 length: 12 amino acids. The V gene's germline CDR1 is SQVTM and CDR2 ANQGSEA. V lost 4 bases to trimming and J lost 6 bases; unmatched junction nucleotides: 5. The CDR3 is CSVVGQGIEQYF. In nucleotides, the CDR3 is TGCAGCGTTGTCGGACAGGGTATCGAGCAGTACTTC.

Only one count was recorded for this clone. The DNA for the CDR3 is TGTGCCAGCAGGCGAGCGTACCAAGAGACCCAGTACTTC. Protein product: CASRRAYQETQYF. The rearrangement joins TRBV27 to TRBJ2-5; D not certain. Germline CDR1 and CDR2: MNHEY and SMNVEV (reference sequence). V dropped 6 bases and J dropped 0 bases, with 8 bases sitting between them. This CDR3 comprises 13 residues.

The V and J genes are TRBV5-1 and TRBJ1-6; 10 bases map to TRBD1. J lost 9 bases, V lost 0 bases, and 3 bases had no gene match. The germline CDR1 and CDR2 sequences are SGHRS and YFSETQ. This CDR3 spans 15 amino acids. CDR3 region: CASSLVTGGVSPLHF. Written as DNA, the CDR3 is TGCGCCAGCAGCTTGGTGACAGGGGGCGTTTCACCCCTCCACTTT.

This chain links TRBV2 with TRBJ2-2; 8 bases line up with TRBD1. The CDR3 has 17 residues. V was pared by 5 bases and J by 3 bases, with 11 bases of the junction left unmatched. Germline CDR1 is SNHLY and CDR2 is FYNNEI. The CDR3 protein is CASSIHGAGGDTGELFF. The CDR3 nucleotides are TGTGCCAGCAGTATCCATGGGGCAGGGGGCGACACCGGGGAGCTGTTTTTT.

The CDR3 nucleotides are TGCGCCAGCAGCCAACGGACAGCCCACTATGGCTACACCTTC. Translating it yields CASSQRTAHYGYTF. The chain joins TRBV4-1 to TRBJ1-2, with D possibly being TRBD1 (6 bases). Looked up from germline, CDR1 is MGHRA and CDR2 is YSYEKL. CDR3 length: 14 residues. Between the trimmed V and J ends, which lost 2 bases and 3 bases, there was a span of 10 bases.

This clone occurred once. The rearrangement links TRBV2 to TRBJ1-5; perhaps TRBD1 as D (5 bases). The CDR3 contains 14 residues. Deletions cut 9 bases from V and 4 bases from J, with 16 bases between. The germline V gene encodes CDR1 SNHLY and CDR2 FYNNEI. This CDR3 reads CASTEGFLNQPQHF. The CDR3 coding sequence is TGTGCCAGTACGGAGGGGTTCTTAAATCAGCCCCAGCATTTT.

The chain links TRBV5-1 to TRBJ1-6; possibly TRBD1 for D (5 bases). The CDR3 has 15 residues. V was pared by 4 bases and J by 5 bases, with 13 bases between. CDR1 and CDR2 (germline): SGHRS, YFSETQ. The CDR3 region has the DNA TGCGCCAGCAGCCCGGGGGGATCCAATAATTCACCCCTCCACTTT. Protein product: CASSPGGSNNSPLHF.